Described below is a single TCR beta chain sequence and its context. Its specificity is not known. Germline CDR1 and CDR2: SGHNT and YYREEE (reference sequence). The V segment lost 4 bases and the J segment 4 bases; nucleotides outside the gene matches: 8. The length of the CDR3 is 14 residues. TCRdb's copy holds only in-frame clones and misses some; the assay was immunoSEQ multiplex PCR. The data show around 80,000 clones, with around 88% seen just once and 8.7% held by the top ten. This entry belongs to a study of T cell responses to AZD1222 COVID-19 vaccine. At the level of the study: Pooling was applied to second doses at about 4 or about 12 weeks.

Study findings and constraints: Most donors were white British and more were female, and clonal diversity was possibly underestimated. Vaccine-related CD4 TCRs covered spike, predominating at 160-218 and 743-854.

The source of this sequence is an adult in good health. The V gene is TRBV5-4, the J gene TRBJ2-7, with 7 bases identical to TRBD1. The sequencing used peripheral blood, collected on day 0 of AZD1222 vaccination. CDR3 sequence (DNA): TGTGCCAGCAGCGCAAACAGGGGCGCTTACGAGCAGTACTTC. Translation gives CASSANRGAYEQYF.